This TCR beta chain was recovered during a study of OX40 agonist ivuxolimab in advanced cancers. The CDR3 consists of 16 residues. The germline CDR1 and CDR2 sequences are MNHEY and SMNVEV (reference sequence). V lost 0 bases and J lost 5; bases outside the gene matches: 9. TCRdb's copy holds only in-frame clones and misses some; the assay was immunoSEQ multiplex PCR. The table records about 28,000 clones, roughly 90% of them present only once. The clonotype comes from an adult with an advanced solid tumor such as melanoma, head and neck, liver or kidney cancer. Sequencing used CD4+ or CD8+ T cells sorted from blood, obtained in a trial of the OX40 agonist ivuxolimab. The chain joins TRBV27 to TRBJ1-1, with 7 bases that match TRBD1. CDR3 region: CASSLSTGYGSTEAFF. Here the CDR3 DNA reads TGTGCCAGCAGTTTATCGACAGGGTATGGCTCTACTGAAGCTTTCTTT.